One T cell receptor beta chain is described in this entry. Antigen: not known. Combining iRepertoire HTBI primers with Arm-PCR of CDR3 regions, the authors built TCR beta libraries. Each CDR3 protein gets one entry after TCRdb re-called the multiplex PCR reads with MiXCR. In the table there are about 540,000 distinct CDR3 sequences, 13% of which are singletons. These data belong to a study of regulatory T cells in long-lasting Graves disease. Whole-study findings and limits: When disease was persistent, TRBV28, TRBJ1-2 and TRBJ2-5 were the favored segments.

The sample's time point: newly diagnosed GD, antithyroid drugs for less than 3 months. Making the TCR library involved RNA that had been extracted from PBMCs. The patient group derived from an endocrinology department in Xi'an, China. Staff drew around 10 milliliters of peripheral blood into EDTA tubes. The CDR3 totals 14 residues. V lost 3 bases, J lost 5 bases, and 14 bases lay in between. Germline CDR1 LNHDA, CDR2 SQIVND (reference sequence). The sample was also reused in another study, on T cells in Graves' hyperthyroidism and ophthalmopathy. According to that study: Primed by the HTBI set, a first-round RT-PCR was run on the TCR CDR3.

This sequence originates from a man aged 25-45 years with Graves disease. This chain uses TRBV19 with TRBJ2-7; D may be TRBD1 (5 bases). Sequenced here: peripheral blood mononuclear cells (PBMCs), sampled at new diagnosis, from a patient treated with antithyroid drugs. This CDR3 reads CASSIQRGTHEQYF. The DNA for the CDR3 is TGTGCCAGTAGTATCCAAAGGGGTACCCACGAGCAGTACTTC.